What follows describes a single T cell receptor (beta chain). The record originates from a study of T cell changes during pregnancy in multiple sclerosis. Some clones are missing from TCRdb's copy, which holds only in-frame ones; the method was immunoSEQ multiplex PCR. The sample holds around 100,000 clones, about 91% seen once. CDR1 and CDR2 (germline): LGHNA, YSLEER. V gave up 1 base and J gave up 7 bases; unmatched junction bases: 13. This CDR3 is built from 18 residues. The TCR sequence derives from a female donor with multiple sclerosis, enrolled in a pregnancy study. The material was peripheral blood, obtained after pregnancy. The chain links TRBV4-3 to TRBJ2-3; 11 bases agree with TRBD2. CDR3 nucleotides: TGCGCCAGCAGCCAAGGGGGACTAGCGGCCGATTCCTATTATACGCAGTATTTT. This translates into CASSQGGLAADSYYTQYF.